The count of the clone carrying this T cell receptor beta chain is one. Antigen specificity is unknown. The V gene's germline CDR1 is MGHRA and CDR2 YSYEKL. This CDR3 contains 15 residues. The V end lost 1 base, the J end lost 8 bases, and 14 bases lay between the germline ends. These data originate in a study of T cell responses to AZD1222 COVID-19 vaccine. General study results and limits: Repertoire samples came only from after the peak T cell response. Following two doses of AZD1222, Spike-specific TCR breadth and depth rose. The CD4 TCRs associated with vaccination extended across spike and predominated at 160-218 and 743-854.

Only in-frame clones appear in the TCRdb table, and some are missing; sequencing was by immunoSEQ multiplex PCR. The table lists 15,000 to 20,000 clones, roughly four fifths of them singletons. The rearrangement uses TRBV4-1 and TRBJ1-4, with D perhaps TRBD1 (6 bases). Sequences were derived from peripheral blood, sampled 28 days after the second AZD1222 dose. This TCR was recovered from an adult who received the AZD1222 COVID-19 vaccine. The CDR3 loop reads CASSQARTAGEKLFF. The CDR3 DNA is TGCGCCAGCAGCCAAGCACGGACAGCCGGGGAAAAACTGTTTTTT.